Shown below are 13 T cell receptor beta chains from a single sample sequenced in a study of cytomegalovirus exposure and HLA in healthy donors (dated by TCRdb to 2016 to 2017). The library relied on the immunoSEQ multiplex PCR assay. For the multiplex PCR, a mixture combining 60 forward primers for TCR Vbeta segments and 13 reverse primers for TCR Jbeta segments was used. As stored in TCRdb, this immuneACCESS dataset retains in-frame rearrangements with V and J assigned. A fraction of the clones does not appear; measured against another copy, unresolved V genes explain less than half of the discrepancy, and the remainder lacks a known reason. The sample contains some 85,000 clones, over 60% of them found a single time. The biggest ten clones account for about 2.9% of the sample. Sequenced: PBMCs. The receptors derive from a man aged 35 to 55 in good health and CMV-seronegative.

This chain connects TRBV28 to TRBJ2-5, with D possibly being TRBD2 (7 bases). The CDR3 runs 16 residues. Germline CDR1 is MDHEN and CDR2 is SYDVKM. V lost 2 bases to trimming and J lost 1 base, with 14 bases between them. In DNA, the CDR3 is TGTGCCAGCAGTTTAAGGTACGGGGGGCGCCAAGAGACCCAGTACTTC. Translating gives CASSLRYGGRQETQYF.

V is TRBV5-1 and J is TRBJ1-5; D perhaps matches TRBD1 (5 bases). The CDR3 is 15 residues long. The germline CDR1 and CDR2 sequences are SGHRS and YFSETQ. The germline V and J ends were trimmed by 4 bases and 4 bases, with 15 bases remaining between them. The CDR3 region is CASSQPQTDNQPQHF. CDR3 DNA: TGCGCCAGCAGCCAACCGCAGACAGATAATCAGCCCCAGCATTTT.

The chain joins TRBV10-1 to TRBJ2-7, with no clear D. Germline V lookup: CDR1 WNHNN, CDR2 SYGVQD (reference sequence). CDR3 length: 13 amino acids. The ends were cut back, 7 bases at V and 3 bases at J, with 13 bases in the middle. As DNA, the CDR3 is TGCGCCAGCAAACACATTCGTTTCTACGAGCAGTACTTC. Translation gives CASKHIRFYEQYF.

This chain joins TRBV9 and TRBJ2-5; 9 nucleotides align to TRBD2. Germline values: CDR1 SGDLS, CDR2 YYNGEE. CDR3 length: 15 residues. Unmatched junction bases numbered 4, after V lost 0 bases and J lost 4 bases. CDR3 in DNA: TGTGCCAGCAGCGTAGGGAATAGCGGGGGAGAGACCCAGTACTTC. Protein sequence: CASSVGNSGGETQYF.

This sequence joins TRBV5-6 and TRBJ1-3, with D possibly TRBD1 on 6 matching bases. V lost 2 bases and J 0 bases, leaving 12 bases between the germline ends. The CDR3 is 16 amino acids. Germline V CDR1 and CDR2: SGHDT, YYEEEE. The DNA of the CDR3 is TGTGCCAGCAGCTTTCGACAGGCCTCCTCTGGAAACACCATATATTTT. Protein: CASSFRQASSGNTIYF.

The chain uses TRBV19 and TRBJ1-1; D not certain. Trimming left V 3 bases short and J 2 bases short, with 10 bases between. Germline V gives CDR1 LNHDA, CDR2 SQIVND (reference sequence). The CDR3 has 14 residues. As DNA, the CDR3 is TGTGCCAGTAGTATTTTCGGTCAAAACACTGAAGCTTTCTTT. Protein sequence: CASSIFGQNTEAFF. The full variable domain, in which reference TRBV19 and TRBJ1-1 provide the parts outside the CDR3, is DGGITQSPKYLFRKEGQNVTLSCEQNLNHDAMYWYRQDPGQGLRLIYYSQIVNDFQKGDIAEGYSVSREKKESFPLTVTSAQKNPTAFYLCASSIFGQNTEAFFGQGTRLTVV.

The chain recombines TRBV4-1 with TRBJ2-3, with 7 bases aligning to TRBD1. This CDR3 contains 14 residues. With V trimmed by 5 bases and J by 1 base, 3 bases remained unmatched. Germline V lookup: CDR1 MGHRA, CDR2 YSYEKL. The chain's CDR3 is CASSKGAGTDTQYF. The CDR3 nucleotides are TGCGCCAGCAGCAAGGGGGCGGGCACAGATACGCAGTATTTT.

The V call is TRBV4-1, the J call TRBJ2-2; the D gene is possibly TRBD1 (5 bases). The V and J ends lost 2 bases and 7 bases respectively, with 11 bases between them. Germline V gene data show CDR1 as MGHRA and CDR2 as YSYEKL. This CDR3 region has 14 residues. The CDR3 protein is CASSQPRAVGELFF. The CDR3 DNA sequence: TGCGCCAGCAGCCAACCCAGGGCCGTCGGGGAGCTGTTTTTT.

The chain employs TRBV2 and TRBJ2-7; D gene ambiguous. V was trimmed by 7 bases and J by 0 bases, leaving 10 bases between them. CDR3 length: 13 residues. Germline V lookup: CDR1 SNHLY, CDR2 FYNNEI. This CDR3 is CASTGWSSYEQYF. The CDR3 DNA is TGTGCCAGCACTGGCTGGAGCTCCTACGAGCAGTACTTC.

This clone was observed once. The chain has TRBV4-3 and TRBJ2-3; 8 nucleotides match TRBD1. The trim removed 0 bases at V and 2 bases at J, leaving 7 bases unmatched. This CDR3 comprises 17 residues. Germline-derived CDR1 and CDR2 are LGHNA and YSLEER. The CDR3 spells CASSQDGGRGHTDTQYF. For the CDR3, the DNA is TGCGCCAGCAGCCAAGACGGGGGCAGGGGGCACACAGATACGCAGTATTTT.

Turning to this clone: One end of the junction fails to match germline, which may point to a read error. The chain employs TRBV19 and TRBJ2-3; a weak D match, TRBD2 (7 bases). CDR3 length: 15 residues. Germline lookup yields CDR1 LNHDA and CDR2 SQIVND (reference sequence). CDR3 protein: CANSSWSGGADTQYF. The CDR3 nucleotides are TGTGCCAATAGTTCCTGGTCGGGGGGCGCAGATACGCAGTATTTT.

This sequence joins TRBV5-1 and TRBJ1-2; TRBD1 is a possible D gene (6 bases). Germline V gives CDR1 SGHRS, CDR2 YFSETQ. V was shortened by 4 bases and J by 3 bases, with 16 bases between the two germline ends. The CDR3 is 15 amino acids. The CDR3 bases are TGCGCCAGCAGCCCGGACCGTTACAGGGACTATGGCTACACCTTC. Translated: CASSPDRYRDYGYTF.

On this clone itself: A read error may produce the germline difference seen at one junction end. CDR3 amino acids: CASSLVIGAGTYKQYF. The CDR3 coding sequence is TGTGCCAGCAGCTTAGTAATAGGGGCCGGCACCTACAAGCAGTACTTC. The J gene is TRBJ2-7, the V gene TRBV7-2; a possible D gene is TRBD1 (5 bases). This CDR3 spans 16 amino acids. CDR1 is SGHTA and CDR2 is FQGNSA in the germline V gene.